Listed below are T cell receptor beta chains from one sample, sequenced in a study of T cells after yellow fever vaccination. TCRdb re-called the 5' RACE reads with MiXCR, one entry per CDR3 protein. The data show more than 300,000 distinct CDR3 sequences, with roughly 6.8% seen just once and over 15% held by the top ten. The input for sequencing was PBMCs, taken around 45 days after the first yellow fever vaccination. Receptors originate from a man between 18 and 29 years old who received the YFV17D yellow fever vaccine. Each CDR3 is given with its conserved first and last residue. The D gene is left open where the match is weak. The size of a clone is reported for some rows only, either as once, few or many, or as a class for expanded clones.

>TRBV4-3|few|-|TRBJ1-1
CASSQDARGEAFF
TGCGCCAGCAGCCAAGATGCGAGGGGGGAAGCTTTCTTT
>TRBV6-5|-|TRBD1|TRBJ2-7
CASHYIPGQGGYEQYF
TGTGCCAGTCATTACATTCCGGGACAGGGGGGTTACGAGCAGTACTTC
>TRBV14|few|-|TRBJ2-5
CASSQRRTSGETQYF
TGTGCCAGCAGCCAACGACGGACAAGCGGAGAGACCCAGTACTTC
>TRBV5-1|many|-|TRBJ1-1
CASSWMGGVEAFF
TGCGCCAGCAGCTGGATGGGGGGCGTGGAGGCTTTCTTT
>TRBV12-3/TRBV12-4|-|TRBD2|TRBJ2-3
CASSLARTGRGGRDTQYF
TGTGCCAGCAGTTTGGCGAGGACGGGGCGGGGGGGCCGGGATACGCAGTATTTT
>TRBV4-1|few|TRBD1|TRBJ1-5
CASSLRTGHNQPQHF
TGCGCCAGCAGCCTCAGGACAGGACACAATCAGCCCCAGCATTTT
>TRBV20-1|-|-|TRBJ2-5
CSAPTDRQETQYF
TGCAGTGCCCCGACAGACCGACAAGAGACCCAGTACTTC
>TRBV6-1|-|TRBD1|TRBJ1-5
CASSRTGPYQPQHF
TGTGCCAGCAGTAGGACAGGTCCTTATCAGCCCCAGCATTTT
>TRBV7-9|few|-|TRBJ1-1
CASSRAAEAFF
TGTGCCAGCAGCCGGGCCGCTGAAGCTTTCTTT
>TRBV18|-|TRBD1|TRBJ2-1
CASSPPGTVLVNEQFF
TGTGCCAGCTCACCACCCGGGACAGTCCTAGTCAATGAGCAGTTCTTC
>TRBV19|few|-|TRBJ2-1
CASSFAGIRGQFF
TGTGCCAGTAGTTTCGCGGGGATAAGGGGGCAGTTCTTC
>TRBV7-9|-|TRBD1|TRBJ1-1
CASSSRDREKSTEAFF
TGTGCCAGCAGCTCCCGGGACAGGGAAAAATCCACTGAAGCTTTCTTT
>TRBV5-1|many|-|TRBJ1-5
CASSPFPNQPQHF
TGCGCCAGCAGCCCATTTCCGAATCAGCCCCAGCATTTT
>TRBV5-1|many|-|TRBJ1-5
CASSPDSSNQPQHF
TGCGCCAGCAGCCCCGACAGCTCCAATCAGCCCCAGCATTTT
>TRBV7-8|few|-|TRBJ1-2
CASSPPPSLYGYTF
TGTGCCAGCAGTCCCCCACCCTCCCTCTATGGCTACACCTTC
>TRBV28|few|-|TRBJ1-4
CASHSARTNEKLFF
TGTGCCAGCCACTCGGCGAGGACTAATGAAAAACTGTTTTTT
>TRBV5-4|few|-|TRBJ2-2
CASSTKANTGELFF
TGTGCCAGCAGCACCAAAGCGAACACCGGGGAGCTGTTTTTT
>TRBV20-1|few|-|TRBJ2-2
CSARAPGTGELFF
TGCAGTGCTAGAGCTCCAGGGACCGGGGAGCTGTTTTTT
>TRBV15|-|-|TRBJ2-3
CATSRPNRDTQYF
TGTGCCACCAGCAGACCTAATAGGGATACGCAGTATTTT
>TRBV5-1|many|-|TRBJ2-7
CASSLGRASYEQYF
TGCGCCAGCAGCTTGGGCAGGGCCTCCTACGAGCAGTACTTC
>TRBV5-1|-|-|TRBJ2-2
CASSPFTGELFF
TGCGCCAGCAGTCCATTCACCGGGGAGCTGTTTTTT
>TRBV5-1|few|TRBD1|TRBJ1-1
CASSWGQGTEAFF
TGCGCCAGCAGCTGGGGACAGGGCACTGAAGCTTTCTTT
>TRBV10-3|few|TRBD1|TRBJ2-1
CATGQGDYNEQFF
TGTGCCACGGGACAGGGAGACTACAATGAGCAGTTCTTC
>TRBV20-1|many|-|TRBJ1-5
CSARSGSNQPQHF
TGCAGTGCTAGGTCGGGGAGCAATCAGCCCCAGCATTTT
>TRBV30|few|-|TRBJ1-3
CAWSDGGAGNTIYF
TGTGCCTGGTCGGACGGGGGCGCTGGAAACACCATATATTTT
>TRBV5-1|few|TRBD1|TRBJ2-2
CASSSWDRGDGTGELFF
TGCGCCAGCAGCTCCTGGGACAGGGGGGATGGCACCGGGGAGCTGTTTTTT
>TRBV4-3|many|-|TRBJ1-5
CASSQDYSNQPQHF
TGCGCCAGCAGCCAAGATTACAGCAATCAGCCCCAGCATTTT
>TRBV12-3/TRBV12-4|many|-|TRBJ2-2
CASSPRVVGDQRELFF
TGTGCCAGCAGTCCAAGAGTCGTGGGGGATCAAAGGGAGCTGTTTTTT
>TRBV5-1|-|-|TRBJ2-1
CASSEGPLGDEQFF
TGCGCCAGCAGCGAGGGACCGCTAGGCGATGAGCAGTTCTTC
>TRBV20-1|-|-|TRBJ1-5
CSARDLGRGNQPQHF
TGCAGTGCTAGAGACCTTGGGAGAGGCAATCAGCCCCAGCATTTT
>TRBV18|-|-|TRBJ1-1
CASSPRKVLDTEAFF
TGTGCCAGCTCACCAAGGAAGGTTTTAGACACTGAAGCTTTCTTT
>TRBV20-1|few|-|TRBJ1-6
CSANSLLSPRPLHF
TGCAGTGCTAATTCCCTACTCAGTCCCCGGCCCCTCCACTTT
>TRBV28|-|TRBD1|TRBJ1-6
CASRRGQGRNSPLHF
TGTGCCAGCAGGAGGGGACAGGGGAGAAATTCACCCCTCCACTTT
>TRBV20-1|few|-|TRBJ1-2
CSAASAGGNYGYTF
TGCAGTGCTGCGAGTGCGGGGGGCAACTATGGCTACACCTTC
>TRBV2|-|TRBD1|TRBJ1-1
CASRATGGEAFF
TGTGCCAGCAGGGCGACAGGGGGTGAAGCTTTCTTT
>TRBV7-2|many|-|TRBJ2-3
CASSLGLAATLGDTQYF
TGTGCCAGCAGCTTAGGGCTAGCAGCAACCTTGGGAGATACGCAGTATTTT
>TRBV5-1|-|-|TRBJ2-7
CASNSGRDHEQYF
TGCGCCAGCAACAGCGGCAGGGATCACGAGCAGTACTTC
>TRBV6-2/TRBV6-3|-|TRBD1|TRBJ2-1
CASRPRRTGNNEQFF
TGTGCCAGCCGCCCACGGCGGACAGGTAACAATGAGCAGTTCTTC
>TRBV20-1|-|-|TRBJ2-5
CSARSENGQETQYF
TGCAGTGCAAGGAGCGAGAATGGGCAAGAGACCCAGTACTTC
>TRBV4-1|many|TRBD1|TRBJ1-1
CASSLLNVQGDTEAFF
TGCGCCAGCAGCCTATTAAATGTGCAGGGGGACACTGAAGCTTTCTTT